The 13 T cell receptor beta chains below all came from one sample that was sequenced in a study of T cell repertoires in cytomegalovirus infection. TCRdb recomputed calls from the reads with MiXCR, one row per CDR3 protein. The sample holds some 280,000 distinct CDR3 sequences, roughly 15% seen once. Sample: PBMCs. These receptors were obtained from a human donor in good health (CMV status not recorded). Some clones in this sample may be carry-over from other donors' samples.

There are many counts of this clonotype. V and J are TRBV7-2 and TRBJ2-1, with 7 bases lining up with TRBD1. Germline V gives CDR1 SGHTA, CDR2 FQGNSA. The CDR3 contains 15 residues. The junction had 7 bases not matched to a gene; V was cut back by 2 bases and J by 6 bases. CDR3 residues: CASSLFTQGVNEQFF. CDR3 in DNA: TGTGCCAGCAGCTTATTTACGCAGGGGGTCAATGAGCAGTTCTTC.

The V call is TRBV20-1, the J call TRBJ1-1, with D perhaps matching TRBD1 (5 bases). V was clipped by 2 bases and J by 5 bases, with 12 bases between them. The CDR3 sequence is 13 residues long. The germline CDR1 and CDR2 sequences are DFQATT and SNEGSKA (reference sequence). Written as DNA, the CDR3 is TGCAGTGCTAGACTAAAAGGGGTGACTGAAGCTTTCTTT. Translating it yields CSARLKGVTEAFF.

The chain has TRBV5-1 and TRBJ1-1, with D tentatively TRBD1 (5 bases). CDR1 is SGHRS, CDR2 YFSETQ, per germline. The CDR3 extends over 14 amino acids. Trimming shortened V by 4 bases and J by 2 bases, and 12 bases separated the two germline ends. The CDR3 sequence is CASSPDRANTEAFF. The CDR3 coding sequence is TGCGCCAGCAGCCCCGACAGAGCAAACACTGAAGCTTTCTTT. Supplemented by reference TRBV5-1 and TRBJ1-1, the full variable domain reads KAGVTQTPRYLIKTRGQQVTLSCSPISGHRSVSWYQQTPGQGLQFLFEYFSETQRNKGNFPGRFSGRQFSNSRSEMNVSTLELGDSALYLCASSPDRANTEAFFGQGTRLTVV.

DNA for the CDR3: TGTGCCAGCAGTTACTTTGGTCTGGGCTACACCTTC. Amino acid sequence: CASSYFGLGYTF. The gene calls are TRBV6-6 and TRBJ1-2; D is unclear. Per germline, CDR1 MNHNY and CDR2 SVGAGI (reference sequence). This CDR3 is 12 amino acids long. V was trimmed by 1 base and J by 8 bases, leaving 8 bases between them.

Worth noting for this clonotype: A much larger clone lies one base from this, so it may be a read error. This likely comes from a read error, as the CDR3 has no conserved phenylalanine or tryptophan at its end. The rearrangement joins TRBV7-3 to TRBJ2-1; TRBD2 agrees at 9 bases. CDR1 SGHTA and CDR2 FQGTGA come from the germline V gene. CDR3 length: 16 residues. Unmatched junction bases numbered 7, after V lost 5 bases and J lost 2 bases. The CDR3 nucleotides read TGTGCCAGCAGCGTACCGGGACTAGCACCCTACAATGAGCAGTTCTTA. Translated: CASSVPGLAPYNEQFL.

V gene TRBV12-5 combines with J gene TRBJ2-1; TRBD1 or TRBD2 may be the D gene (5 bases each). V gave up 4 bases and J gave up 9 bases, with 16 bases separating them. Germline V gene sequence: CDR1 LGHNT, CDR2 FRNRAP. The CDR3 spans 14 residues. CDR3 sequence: CASGSGTFFGEQFF. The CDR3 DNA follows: TGTGCTAGTGGTTCCGGGACCTTCTTCGGTGAGCAGTTCTTC. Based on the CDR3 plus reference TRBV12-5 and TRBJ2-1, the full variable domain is DARVTQTPRHKVTEMGQEVTMRCQPILGHNTVFWYRQTMMQGLELLAYFRNRAPLDDSGMPKDRFSAEMPDATLATLKIQPSEPRDSAVYFCASGSGTFFGEQFFGPGTRLTVL.

CDR3 nucleotides: TGTGCCAGCAGCTTAGGGCCTCTTCGGGGGGAGTCACCCCTCCACTTT. Protein product: CASSLGPLRGESPLHF. The rearrangement uses TRBV7-9 and TRBJ1-6; tentatively, D is TRBD1 (5 bases). The CDR3 runs 16 residues. The V gene lost 1 base and the J gene lost 10 bases, with 17 bases spanning the gap. Germline-derived CDR1 and CDR2 are SEHNR and FQNEAQ (reference sequence).

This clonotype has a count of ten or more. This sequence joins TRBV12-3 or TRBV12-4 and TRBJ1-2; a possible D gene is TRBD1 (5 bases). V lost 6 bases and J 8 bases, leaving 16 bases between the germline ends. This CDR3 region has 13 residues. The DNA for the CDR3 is TGTGCCAGCAGCCCCGGGGGTTTCTACGGCTACACCTTC. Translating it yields CASSPGGFYGYTF.

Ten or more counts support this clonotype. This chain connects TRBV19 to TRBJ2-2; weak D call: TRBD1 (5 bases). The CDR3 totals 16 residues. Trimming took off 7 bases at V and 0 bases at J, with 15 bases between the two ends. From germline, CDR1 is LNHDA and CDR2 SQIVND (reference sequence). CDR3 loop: CASTVTGHANTGELFF. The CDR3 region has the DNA TGTGCCAGTACCGTCACTGGACATGCGAACACCGGGGAGCTGTTTTTT.

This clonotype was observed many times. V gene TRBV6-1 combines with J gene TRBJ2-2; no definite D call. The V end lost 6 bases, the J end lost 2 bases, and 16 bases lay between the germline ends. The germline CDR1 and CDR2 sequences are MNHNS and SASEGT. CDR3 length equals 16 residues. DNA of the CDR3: TGTGCCAGCAGGAACGACGACTGGGCCAACACCGGGGAGCTGTTTTTT. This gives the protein CASRNDDWANTGELFF.

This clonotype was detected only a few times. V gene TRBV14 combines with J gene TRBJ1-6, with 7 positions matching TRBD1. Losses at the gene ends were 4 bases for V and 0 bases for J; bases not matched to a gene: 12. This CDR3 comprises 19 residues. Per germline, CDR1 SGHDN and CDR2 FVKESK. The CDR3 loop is CASSRAGRTGSSYNSPLHF. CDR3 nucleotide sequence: TGTGCCAGCAGCCGAGCGGGACGGACAGGAAGCTCCTATAATTCACCCCTCCACTTT.

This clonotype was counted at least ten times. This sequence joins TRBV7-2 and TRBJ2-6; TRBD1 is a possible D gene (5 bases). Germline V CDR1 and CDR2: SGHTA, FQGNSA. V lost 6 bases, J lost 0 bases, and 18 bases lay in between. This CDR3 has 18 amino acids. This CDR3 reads CASSYTPRDASGANVLTF. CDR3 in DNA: TGTGCCAGCAGTTACACTCCCAGGGATGCCTCTGGGGCCAACGTCCTGACTTTC.

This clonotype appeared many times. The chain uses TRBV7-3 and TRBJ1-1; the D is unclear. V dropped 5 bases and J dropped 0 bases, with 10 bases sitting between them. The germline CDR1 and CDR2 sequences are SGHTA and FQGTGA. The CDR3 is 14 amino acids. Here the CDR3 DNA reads TGTGCCAGCAGCCCAGACATCATGAACACTGAAGCTTTCTTT. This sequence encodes CASSPDIMNTEAFF.